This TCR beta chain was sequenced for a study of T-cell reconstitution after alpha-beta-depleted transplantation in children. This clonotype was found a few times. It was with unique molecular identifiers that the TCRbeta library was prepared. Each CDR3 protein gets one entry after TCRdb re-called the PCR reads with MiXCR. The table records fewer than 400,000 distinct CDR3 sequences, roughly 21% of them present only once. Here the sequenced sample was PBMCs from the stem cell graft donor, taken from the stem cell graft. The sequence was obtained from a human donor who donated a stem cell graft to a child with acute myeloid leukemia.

The CDR3 loop is CASSLGIAGGQPQHF. The DNA of the CDR3 is TGTGCCAGCAGCTTAGGGATAGCGGGGGGTCAGCCCCAGCATTTT. V is TRBV11-2 and J is TRBJ1-5; possibly TRBD1 for D (5 bases). The V gene lost 1 base and the J gene lost 6 bases, with 13 bases spanning the gap. This CDR3 region has 15 residues. The germline gives CDR1 SGHAT, CDR2 FQNNGV.